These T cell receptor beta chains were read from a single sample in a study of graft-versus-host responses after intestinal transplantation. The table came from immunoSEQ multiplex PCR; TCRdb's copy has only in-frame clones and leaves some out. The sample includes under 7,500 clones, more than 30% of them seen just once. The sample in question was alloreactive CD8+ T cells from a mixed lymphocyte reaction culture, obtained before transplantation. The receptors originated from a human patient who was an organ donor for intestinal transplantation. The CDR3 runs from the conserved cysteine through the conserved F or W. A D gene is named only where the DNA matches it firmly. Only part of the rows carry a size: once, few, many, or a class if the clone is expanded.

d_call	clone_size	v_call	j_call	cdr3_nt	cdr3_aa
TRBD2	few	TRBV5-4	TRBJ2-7	TGTGCCAGCAGCTCGACCGCGGGGGCCTACGAGCAGTACTTC	CASSSTAGAYEQYF
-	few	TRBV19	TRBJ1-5	TGTGCCAGTAGCCGGACGGACTATAGCAATCAGCCCCAGCATTTT	CASSRTDYSNQPQHF
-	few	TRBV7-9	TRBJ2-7	TGTGCCAGCAGCTTAGATTTGTACTACGAGCAGTACTTC	CASSLDLYYEQYF
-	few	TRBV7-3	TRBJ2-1	TGTGCCAGCAGCCCATACTCATCGGGGTACTCCTACAATGAGCAGTTCTTC	CASSPYSSGYSYNEQFF
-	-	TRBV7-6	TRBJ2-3	TGTGCCAGCAGCCTAAAGTCCACAGATACGCAGTATTTT	CASSLKSTDTQYF
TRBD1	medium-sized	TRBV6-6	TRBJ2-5	TGTGCCAGCAGTAAATACAGGGGGTTTGGGACCCAGTACTTC	CASSKYRGFGTQYF
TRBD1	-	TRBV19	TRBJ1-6	TGTGCCAGTAGTATTTTGGGACAGGGGTATTCACCCCTCCACTTT	CASSILGQGYSPLHF
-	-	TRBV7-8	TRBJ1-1	TGTGCCAGCAGTCATCAAGTGCGTGTCACTGAAGCTTTCTTT	CASSHQVRVTEAFF
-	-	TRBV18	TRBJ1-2	TGTGCCAGCTCACCACATCACAGGGTTTCCTATGGCTACACCTTC	CASSPHHRVSYGYTF
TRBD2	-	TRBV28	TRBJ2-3	TGTGCCAGCAGTCGGACTAGCGGAGGAGATACGCAGTATTTT	CASSRTSGGDTQYF
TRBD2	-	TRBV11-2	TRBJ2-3	TGTGCCAGCACGGGCGGGAGCCATAGCACAGATACGCAGTATTTT	CASTGGSHSTDTQYF
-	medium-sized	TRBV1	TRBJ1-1	TGCACCAGCAGCCTGCGGGGCATGAACACTGAAGCTTTCTTT	CTSSLRGMNTEAFF
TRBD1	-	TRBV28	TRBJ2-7	TGTGCCAGCAGGACAGGGGGCTTTCCCTACGAGCAGTACTTC	CASRTGGFPYEQYF
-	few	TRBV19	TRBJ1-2	TGTGCCAGTAGTATCTGGGCTTCTAACTATGGCTACACCTTC	CASSIWASNYGYTF
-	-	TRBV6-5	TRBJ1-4	TGTGCCAGCAGTTACTCACGAGCGGGGGCTAATGAAAAACTGTTTTTT	CASSYSRAGANEKLFF
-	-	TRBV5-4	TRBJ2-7	TGTGCCAGCAGCCAAGGACGGAGGGTCGACGAGCAGTACTTC	CASSQGRRVDEQYF
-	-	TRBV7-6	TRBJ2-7	TGTGCCAGCAGCTTACATTCGAGGGCGGAAGCCTACGAGCAGTACTTC	CASSLHSRAEAYEQYF
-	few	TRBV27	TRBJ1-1	TGTGCCAGCAGCCCGGGGTACGACCTCACTGAAGCTTTCTTT	CASSPGYDLTEAFF
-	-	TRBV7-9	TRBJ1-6	TGTGCCAGCAGCTTATCGAGGTCATACTTCGGGTATAATTCACCCCTCCACTTT	CASSLSRSYFGYNSPLHF
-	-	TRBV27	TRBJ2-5	TGTGCCAGCAGGCAATCGGGATTTTTGGAGACCCAGTACTTC	CASRQSGFLETQYF
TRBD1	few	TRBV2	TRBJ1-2	TGTGCCAGCGCCCTACGAGGGGGCCGGGGAGGCTACACCTTC	CASALRGGRGGYTF
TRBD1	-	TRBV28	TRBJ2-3	TGTGCCAGCTCGGACAGGGTTTTTATCTTCCTCACAGATACGCAGTATTTT	CASSDRVFIFLTDTQYF
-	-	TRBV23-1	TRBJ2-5	TGCGCCAGCAGTCAAGTGGGGGGAAATCTCCAAGAGACCCAGTACTTC	CASSQVGGNLQETQYF
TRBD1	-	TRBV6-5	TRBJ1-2	TGTGCCAGCAGAGAGACAGGGTCTAACTATGGCTACACCTTC	CASRETGSNYGYTF
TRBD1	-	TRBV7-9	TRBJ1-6	TGTGCCAGCAGCTTAGGTTTTATAGTTGGACAGGGGTCGGCTTCACCCCTCCACTTT	CASSLGFIVGQGSASPLHF
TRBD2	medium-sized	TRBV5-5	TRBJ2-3	TGTGCCAGCAGCTTGGCCGTGGCTAGGCCTAGCGGATACACAGATACGCAGTATTTT	CASSLAVARPSGYTDTQYF
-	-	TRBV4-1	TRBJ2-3	TGCGCCAGCAGCCAAGCTAAGGGGGGCACAGATACGCAGTATTTT	CASSQAKGGTDTQYF
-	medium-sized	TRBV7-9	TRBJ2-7	TGTGCCAGCAGCTCCCCCACGGGACTCCCACCCTACGAGCAGTACTTC	CASSSPTGLPPYEQYF
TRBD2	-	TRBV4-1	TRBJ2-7	TGCGCCAGCAGCCAAGGGCGGGGGGCCTACGAGCAGTACTTC	CASSQGRGAYEQYF
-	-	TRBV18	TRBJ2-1	TGTGCCAGCTCACCGTTCGGGGGGCTAGTGTATGAGCAGTTCTTC	CASSPFGGLVYEQFF
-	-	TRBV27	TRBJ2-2	TGTGCCAGCAGTTTGAGGGTCGACGGGGGCGGGGAGCTGTTTTTT	CASSLRVDGGGELFF
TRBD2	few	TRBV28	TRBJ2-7	TGTGCCAGCAGTTTAAACCTCCCTCTACTAGCGGAGGTTTCCTACGAGCAGTACTTC	CASSLNLPLLAEVSYEQYF
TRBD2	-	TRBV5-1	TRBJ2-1	TGCGCCAGCAGCGAGGGACTAGCGGAAAGGGAGCAGTTCTTC	CASSEGLAEREQFF
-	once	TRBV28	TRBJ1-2	TGTGCCAGCAGTTTAGTTTCCCCTTTTGGCTACACCTTC	CASSLVSPFGYTF
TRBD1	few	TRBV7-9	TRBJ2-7	TGTGCCAGCAGCTTTCAGGGCTCCCAGGGGACAGGGACCTACGAGCAGTACTTC	CASSFQGSQGTGTYEQYF
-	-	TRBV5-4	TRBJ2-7	TGTGCCAGCAGCTTTGGTCCTAGATACTCGAAAAGCTACGAGCAGTACTTC	CASSFGPRYSKSYEQYF
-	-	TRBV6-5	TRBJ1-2	TGTGCCAGCAGTTACGGGGCGACCGGACCCTATGGCTACACCTTC	CASSYGATGPYGYTF
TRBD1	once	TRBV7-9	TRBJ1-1	TGTGCCAGCAGCCTGGGGACAGGGGGAAGGAGAGCTTTCTTT	CASSLGTGGRRAFF
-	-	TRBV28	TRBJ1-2	TGTGCCAGCAGCAAACAAAAGACTGGAATTAACTATGGCTACACCTTC	CASSKQKTGINYGYTF
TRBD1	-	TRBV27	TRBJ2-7	TGTGCCAGCAGTTTATCGACAGGGACATTATACGAGCAGTACTTC	CASSLSTGTLYEQYF
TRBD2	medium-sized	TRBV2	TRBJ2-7	TGTGCCAGCAGTAAAAAGACTAGCGGGGCCCCCTACGAGCAGTACTTC	CASSKKTSGAPYEQYF
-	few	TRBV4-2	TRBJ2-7	TGTGCCAGCAGCCGCATTCCGGGGGACGAGCAGTACTTC	CASSRIPGDEQYF
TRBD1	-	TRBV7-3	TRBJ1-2	TGTGCCAGCAGCTCGACAGGGGAGGTTAACTATGGCTACACCTTC	CASSSTGEVNYGYTF
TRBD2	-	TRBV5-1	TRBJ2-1	TGCGCCAGCGGGGCGGGAGGGTCCTACAATGAGCAGTTCTTC	CASGAGGSYNEQFF
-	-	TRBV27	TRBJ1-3	TGTGCCAGCAGCGCCGCGAGGGCCCCTGGAAACACCATATATTTT	CASSAARAPGNTIYF
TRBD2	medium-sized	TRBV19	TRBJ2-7	TGTGCCAGTAGTCCCGGACTAGCGGGGGCCTACGAGCAGTACTTC	CASSPGLAGAYEQYF
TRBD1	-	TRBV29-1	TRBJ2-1	TGCAGCGGGGACGACAGGGGGCTGGGTGAGCAGTTCTTC	CSGDDRGLGEQFF
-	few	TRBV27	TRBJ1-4	TGTGCCAGCAGTTTAGGTAGGGGGACCAATGAAAAACTGTTTTTT	CASSLGRGTNEKLFF